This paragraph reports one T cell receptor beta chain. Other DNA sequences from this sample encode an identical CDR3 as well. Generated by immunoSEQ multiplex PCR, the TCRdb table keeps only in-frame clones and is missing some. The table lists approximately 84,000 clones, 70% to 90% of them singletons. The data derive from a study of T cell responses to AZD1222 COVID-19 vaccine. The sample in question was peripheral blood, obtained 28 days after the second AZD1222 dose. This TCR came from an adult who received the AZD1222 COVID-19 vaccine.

The CDR3 spells CASSLRGRYTEAFF. CDR3 in DNA: TGTGCCAGCAGCCTCAGGGGGCGGTACACTGAAGCTTTCTTT. This chain uses TRBV5-6 with TRBJ1-1; TRBD1 matches 8 bases. CDR1 is SGHDT and CDR2 is YYEEEE in the germline V gene. The CDR3 has 14 amino acids. J lost 3 bases, V lost 4 bases, and 5 bases had no gene match. The full variable domain, completed using reference TRBV5-6 and TRBJ1-1, is DAGVTQSPTHLIKTRGQQVTLRCSPKSGHDTVSWYQQALGQGPQFIFQYYEEEERQRGNFPDRFSGHQFPNYSSELNVNALLLGDSALYLCASSLRGRYTEAFFGQGTRLTVV.